This T cell receptor (beta chain) was recorded in a study of cytomegalovirus exposure and HLA in healthy donors. The primer mix had 60 Vbeta and 13 Jbeta primers. Some clones are missing from TCRdb's copy, which holds only in-frame ones; the method was immunoSEQ multiplex PCR. The sample carries some 140,000 clones, approximately 85% recorded once. Sequencing was carried out using PBMCs. This clonotype was sampled from a woman aged 50 to 65 in good health and CMV-seropositive.

CDR3 loop: CASFRTGSSYNEQFF. CDR3 nucleotide sequence: TGCGCCAGCTTTCGGACAGGAAGCTCCTACAATGAGCAGTTCTTC. The chain couples TRBV5-1 to TRBJ2-1; the match to TRBD1 covers 7 bases. The length of the CDR3 is 15 residues. Germline CDR1 reads SGHRS; CDR2 reads YFSETQ. V was clipped by 7 bases and J by 0 bases; unmatched bases: 7.